These 7 T cell receptor beta chains came from one sample sequenced in a study of regulatory T cells in long-lasting Graves disease. Investigators prepared the TCR beta libraries by applying iRepertoire HTBI primers and Arm-PCR of CDR3 regions. In TCRdb, the multiplex PCR reads were re-called with MiXCR into one record per CDR3 protein. The table lists over 500,000 distinct CDR3 sequences, 15% to 20% of them singletons. Stated time point: newly diagnosed GD, antithyroid drugs for less than 3 months. Preparation of the TCR library used RNA extracted from PBMCs. This same sample was also part of a study on T cells in Graves' hyperthyroidism and ophthalmopathy.

The sequences come from peripheral blood mononuclear cells (PBMCs), collected at new diagnosis, from a patient treated with antithyroid drugs. These TCRs come from a woman in her 30s with Graves disease.

This clonotype came up a few times. The CDR3 nucleotides are TGTGCCAGCAGTCAACGAGGAGGGCAGACAGGGCTCCAGCCCCAGCATTTT. It specifies CASSQRGGQTGLQPQHF. The chain joins TRBV27 to TRBJ1-5; 7 positions agree with TRBD1. Looked up from germline, CDR1 is MNHEY and CDR2 is SMNVEV (reference sequence). J gave up 7 bases and V 5 bases, and 17 bases lay outside the gene matches. This CDR3 is 17 amino acids long.

Ten or more counts support this clonotype. V usage is TRBV7-3 and J usage is TRBJ2-2; D unresolved. Germline lookup yields CDR1 SGHTA and CDR2 FQGTGA. V lost 1 base and J lost 1, with 4 bases in between. The CDR3 loop spans 14 amino acids. Written as DNA, the CDR3 is TGTGCCAGCAGCTTAAATGGGAACACCGGGGAGCTGTTTTTT. Translating gives CASSLNGNTGELFF.

This chain connects TRBV7-9 to TRBJ1-4; TRBD1 matches at 7 bases. Trimming cost V 5 bases and J 6 bases; bases outside gene matches: 12. The CDR3 is made up of 16 amino acids. Germline values: CDR1 SEHNR, CDR2 FQNEAQ (reference sequence). The CDR3 DNA sequence: TGTGCCAGCAGCCGCAACTCGGGACAGTGGGATGAAAAACTGTTTTTT. It codes for CASSRNSGQWDEKLFF.

This clonotype was observed a handful of times. The chain couples TRBV7-8 to TRBJ2-2; 9 nucleotides match TRBD2. Per the germline V gene, CDR1 is SGHVS and CDR2 is FQNEAQ. The CDR3 covers 16 residues. The V gene end was trimmed by 1 base and the J gene end by 1 base; junction bases not matched to a gene: 1. The CDR3 DNA sequence: TGTGCCAGCAGCTTAGAACTAGCGGGGAACACCGGGGAGCTGTTTTTT. Amino acids: CASSLELAGNTGELFF.

A note on this clonotype: A read error may explain this, as a much larger clone is one base away. The J gene is TRBJ1-1, the V gene TRBV5-6; possible D gene TRBD1, 6 bases. Germline CDR1 SGHDT, CDR2 YYEEEE. The V end was cut by 0 bases, the J end by 6 bases, with 18 bases between. The CDR3 runs to 16 residues. CDR3 residues: CASSLVGGDWYAEAFF. CDR3 coding DNA: TGTGCCAGCAGCTTGGTGGGGGGCGATTGGTACGCTGAAGCTTTCTTT.

The table lists this clonotype with a few counts. This chain uses TRBV30 with TRBJ1-5, with 9 bases fitting TRBD1. The V and J ends lost 0 bases and 3 bases, in that order; junction bases with no gene match: 6. The CDR3 is 16 amino acids. CDR1 and CDR2 (germline): GTSNPN, SVGIG (reference sequence). Here the CDR3 reads CAWSVPQGADNQPQHF. CDR3 bases: TGTGCCTGGAGTGTACCACAGGGGGCCGACAATCAGCCCCAGCATTTT.

This clonotype has at least ten counts. This chain links TRBV12-3 or TRBV12-4 with TRBJ1-2; D gene ambiguous. V was cut by 5 bases and J by 8 bases, with 12 bases left in between. This CDR3 region has 12 residues. CDR3 in DNA: TGTGCCAGCAGTCGGGATCATCTGGGCTACACCTTC. Its translation is CASSRDHLGYTF.